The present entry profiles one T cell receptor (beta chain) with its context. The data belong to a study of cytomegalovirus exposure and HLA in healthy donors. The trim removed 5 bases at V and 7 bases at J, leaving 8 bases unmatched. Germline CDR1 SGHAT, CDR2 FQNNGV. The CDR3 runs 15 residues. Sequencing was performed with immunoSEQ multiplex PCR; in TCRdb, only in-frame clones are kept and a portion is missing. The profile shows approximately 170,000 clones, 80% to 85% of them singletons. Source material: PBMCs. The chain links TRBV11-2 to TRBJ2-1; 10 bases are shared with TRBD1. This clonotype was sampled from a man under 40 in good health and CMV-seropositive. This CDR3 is CASSRQGAFQNEQFF. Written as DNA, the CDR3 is TGTGCCAGCAGCCGACAGGGGGCGTTTCAGAATGAGCAGTTCTTC.